The 21 T cell receptor beta chains presented below share a single source sample, sequenced in a study of spatial heterogeneity in lung cancer. The time point was: sample taken at primary tumor resection. No cells were sorted before sequencing. The whole RNA sequenced was extracted from tumor, nontumor lung or frozen PBMC. TCRdb passed the 5' RACE reads through MiXCR, listing each CDR3 protein once. Of approximately 52,000 distinct CDR3 sequences listed, approximately 5% are singletons. The source was PBMCs, collected at surgery. The source of these receptors is a male donor with early-stage non-small cell lung cancer.

This clonotype showed up many times. The chain has TRBV6-6 and TRBJ2-2, with D unclear. Looked up from germline, CDR1 is MNHNY and CDR2 is SVGAGI (reference sequence). The CDR3 has 14 amino acids. Trimming left V 0 bases short and J 3 bases short, with 5 bases between. CDR3 sequence: CASSYSPYTGELFF. The DNA of the CDR3 is TGTGCCAGCAGTTACTCGCCATACACCGGGGAGCTGTTTTTT.

This clonotype was seen many times. This chain links TRBV20-1 with TRBJ2-7; 11 bases are a match to TRBD2. Germline V gene sequence: CDR1 DFQATT, CDR2 SNEGSKA (reference sequence). Trimming at V came to 5 bases and at J to 0 bases, leaving 6 bases not matched to a gene. This CDR3 spans 15 amino acids. CDR3 sequence reads: CSASWTSGYSYEQYF. CDR3 bases: TGCAGTGCTTCTTGGACTAGCGGGTACTCCTACGAGCAGTACTTC.

This clonotype appeared many times. The J gene is TRBJ2-7, the V gene TRBV4-3, with D possibly being TRBD1 or TRBD2 (5 bases each). CDR3 size: 16 residues. Germline V CDR1 and CDR2: LGHNA, YSLEER. V lost 0 bases and J 4 bases, leaving 16 bases between the germline ends. CDR3 bases: TGCGCCAGCAGCCAAGAAGGGACGGACACAGGTTACGAGCAGTACTTC. Translated: CASSQEGTDTGYEQYF.

This clonotype has at least ten counts. CDR3 sequence: CANWDGSSYEQYF. The DNA of the CDR3 is TGTGCCAACTGGGACGGGAGCTCCTACGAGCAGTACTTC. This rearrangement joins TRBV10-3 to TRBJ2-7, with a tentative D call TRBD2 (6 bases). Trimming removed 10 bases from V and 0 bases from J, with 13 bases in between. Germline values: CDR1 ENHRY, CDR2 SYGVKD. The CDR3 spans 13 residues.

This clonotype was picked up many times. This chain joins TRBV7-9 and TRBJ1-5, with 9 bases fitting TRBD1. Per germline, CDR1 SEHNR and CDR2 FQNEAQ (reference sequence). The CDR3 consists of 15 residues. The V segment lost 5 bases and the J segment 5 bases; nucleotides outside the gene matches: 7. The CDR3 coding sequence is TGTGCCAGCAGCACCGGGACAGGGAGGGATCAGCCCCAGCATTTT. Protein sequence: CASSTGTGRDQPQHF.

V usage is TRBV12-3 or TRBV12-4 and J usage is TRBJ2-1; D ambiguous. The V and J ends lost 5 bases and 14 bases respectively, with 19 bases between them. The CDR3 contains 13 residues. This CDR3 is CASSPNLLEKEFF. The CDR3 DNA is TGTGCCAGCAGTCCAAACCTACTCGAAAAGGAGTTCTTC.

The table lists this clonotype with many counts. The rearrangement uses TRBV5-4 and TRBJ2-3, with D possibly called TRBD1 or TRBD2 (5 bases each). Trimming shortened V by 2 bases and J by 6 bases, and 16 bases separated the two germline ends. The germline gives CDR1 SGHNT, CDR2 YYREEE (reference sequence). This CDR3 is built from 15 residues. The CDR3 sequence is CASSFEVTGPDTQYF. Written as DNA, the CDR3 is TGTGCCAGCAGCTTCGAGGTCACGGGACCGGATACGCAGTATTTT.

This clonotype has just a few counts. The CDR3 DNA sequence: TGTGCCAGCAGTCAACAGGTTCTAACCACTGAAGCTTTCTTT. Translated: CASSQQVLTTEAFF. V gene TRBV28 combines with J gene TRBJ1-1; weak D call: TRBD1 (5 bases). The V and J ends lost 5 bases and 4 bases respectively, with 14 bases between them. The germline V gene has CDR1 MDHEN and CDR2 SYDVKM. The CDR3 covers 14 residues.

This clonotype was found many times. The chain couples TRBV11-2 to TRBJ2-5, with 16 nucleotides matching TRBD2. Germline CDR1 SGHAT, CDR2 FQNNGV. The trim removed 4 bases at V and 2 bases at J, leaving 10 bases unmatched. The CDR3 spans 19 residues. CDR3 sequence: CASSSPGLAGGPPQETQYF. The DNA for the CDR3 is TGTGCCAGCAGCTCTCCGGGACTAGCGGGAGGGCCCCCACAAGAGACCCAGTACTTC.

Ten or more counts support this clonotype. V and J are TRBV29-1 and TRBJ2-3; possibly TRBD1 for D (6 bases). The CDR3 spans 14 residues. The germline V gene has CDR1 SQVTM and CDR2 ANQGSEA. V was trimmed by 8 bases and J by 0 bases, leaving 15 bases between them. This CDR3 is CSYRRGSSTDTQYF. The CDR3 bases are TGCAGCTACCGAAGGGGGTCTAGCACAGATACGCAGTATTTT.

This clonotype was seen ten or more times. This rearrangement joins TRBV5-1 to TRBJ2-5; no definite D call. The V end was cut by 0 bases, the J end by 6 bases, with 9 bases between. The CDR3 extends over 13 amino acids. Germline V gene data show CDR1 as SGHRS and CDR2 as YFSETQ. In DNA, the CDR3 is TGCGCCAGCAGCTTGGAAGGTAGACAGACCCAGTACTTC. This codes for CASSLEGRQTQYF.

The genes are TRBV7-6 and TRBJ2-1; either TRBD1 or TRBD2 may fit D (7 bases each). CDR1 is SGHVS and CDR2 is FNYEAQ in the germline V gene. CDR3 length: 16 amino acids. The germline V and J ends were trimmed by 5 bases and 2 bases, with 16 bases remaining between them. CDR3 sequence (DNA): TGTGCCAGCAGCCAAACCGGGGGGACAGCCTACAATGAGCAGTTCTTC. As protein: CASSQTGGTAYNEQFF.

This clonotype came up many times. At one end the junction does not follow the germline gene, possibly because of a read error. The V and J genes are TRBV7-7 and TRBJ2-7; 8 nucleotides match TRBD1. This CDR3 has 13 residues. CDR1 and CDR2 (germline): SSHAT, FNYEAQ (reference sequence). The CDR3 nucleotides are TGTGCTAGCAGCTCGGACAGGGATGGCGAGCAGTACTTC. It yields the protein CASSSDRDGEQYF.

This clonotype was counted many times. The rearrangement uses TRBV13 and TRBJ2-7; D might be TRBD2 (6 bases). The CDR3 is made up of 17 amino acids. Germline assignment: CDR1 PRHDT and CDR2 FYEKMQ (reference sequence). Trimming removed 0 bases from V and 3 bases from J, with 18 bases in between. Here the CDR3 reads CASSLGLVSGDLYEQYF. The CDR3 DNA reads as TGTGCCAGCAGCTTAGGCCTGGTTAGCGGTGATCTCTACGAGCAGTACTTC.

This clonotype was recorded at least ten times. The chain links TRBV20-1 to TRBJ2-3, with D possibly matching TRBD2 (6 bases). From germline, CDR1 is DFQATT and CDR2 SNEGSKA (reference sequence). V was trimmed by 8 bases and J by 0 bases, leaving 15 bases between them. The CDR3 contains 14 residues. CDR3: CSFTRRGSTDTQYF. In DNA, the CDR3 is TGCAGTTTCACTCGGAGGGGTAGCACAGATACGCAGTATTTT.

The table lists this clonotype with many counts. J is TRBJ1-1 and V is TRBV27; the D is unclear. Trimming removed 5 bases at V and 4 bases at J, with 11 bases between. This CDR3 has 13 amino acids. Germline assignment: CDR1 MNHEY and CDR2 SMNVEV (reference sequence). As DNA, the CDR3 is TGTGCCAGCAGTCTTAGCCCGATCACTGAAGCTTTCTTT. Its protein is CASSLSPITEAFF.

In its sample, this clonotype was seen many times. The genes are TRBV28 and TRBJ2-3, with D perhaps matching TRBD1 (9 bases). The germline V and J ends were trimmed by 7 bases and 5 bases, with 19 bases remaining between them. The V gene's germline CDR1 is MDHEN and CDR2 SYDVKM. This CDR3 comprises 15 residues. Written as DNA, the CDR3 is TGTGCCAGCAACAGGGGGCGGGAGGATTTAGATACGCAGTATTTT. Its translation: CASNRGREDLDTQYF.

This clonotype was counted many times. The chain links TRBV7-2 to TRBJ1-1; D gene ambiguous. The V and J ends lost 7 bases and 4 bases respectively, with 16 bases between them. The length of the CDR3 is 14 residues. CDR1 and CDR2 from the germline V gene are SGHTA and FQGNSA. The DNA of the CDR3 is TGTGCCAGCACCCAAACGACTGGGCGCACTGAAGCTTTCTTT. Translating it yields CASTQTTGRTEAFF. The full variable domain, rest sourced from reference TRBV7-2 and TRBJ1-1, is GAGVSQSPSNKVTEKGKDVELRCDPISGHTALYWYRQSLGQGLEFLIYFQGNSAPDKSGLPSDRFSAERTGGSVSTLTIQRTQQEDSAVYLCASTQTTGRTEAFFGQGTRLTVV.

The rearrangement uses TRBV7-6 and TRBJ2-1; 12 bases align to TRBD2. Trimming at V came to 5 bases and at J to 8 bases, leaving 10 bases not matched to a gene. The germline V gene encodes CDR1 SGHVS and CDR2 FNYEAQ. This CDR3 contains 16 residues. CDR3 residues: CASSVRTSGTFDEQFF. In DNA form, the CDR3 reads TGTGCCAGCAGCGTCCGGACTAGCGGGACTTTTGATGAGCAGTTCTTC.

This rearrangement joins TRBV3-1 to TRBJ2-1, with 8 bases that match TRBD2. Looked up from germline, CDR1 is LGHDT and CDR2 is YNNKEL (reference sequence). The CDR3 runs to 17 residues. After removal of 0 bases from V and 1 base from J, the junction contained 5 bases not matched to a gene. CDR3 region: CASSQDEGGRSYNEQFF. The CDR3 DNA reads TGTGCCAGCAGCCAAGATGAGGGCGGGAGGTCCTACAATGAGCAGTTCTTC.

This clonotype was detected a few times. The chain is built from TRBV29-1 and TRBJ2-1, with 8 bases matching TRBD2. V dropped 3 bases and J dropped 7; count of bases not matched to a gene: 5. This CDR3 comprises 13 residues. The V gene's germline CDR1 is SQVTM and CDR2 ANQGSEA. CDR3 sequence (DNA): TGCAGCGTTGACCCCGGGAGGGGGAATGAGCAGTTCTTC. This translates into CSVDPGRGNEQFF.